The clone carrying this T cell receptor beta chain was seen ten or more times. CDR3 size: 12 residues. Per the germline V gene, CDR1 is DFQATT and CDR2 is SNEGSKA (reference sequence). V lost 4 bases to trimming and J lost 4 bases, with 9 bases between them. The study profiled TCR beta VDJ and CDR3 using genomic DNA as template. Each CDR3 protein gets one entry after TCRdb re-called the reads with MiXCR. The table shows over 100,000 distinct CDR3 sequences, with around two fifths occurring only once. This sample is drawn from a study of CD8+CD57+ T cells in acquired aplastic anemia. Study-wide context: Across the sorted CD4+ and CD8+ cells, DNA amounts averaged about 3 ug.

Sequencing was done on a sample of sorted CD4+, CD8+, or CD8+CD57+ T cells (not recorded which) from PBMCs. This clonotype was sampled from a human donor in good health, serving as a control. The chain carries TRBV20-1 and TRBJ2-3; possible D gene TRBD2, 7 bases. For the CDR3, the DNA is TGCAGTGCTACGCGGGGGCCAGATACGCAGTATTTT. Translated, it gives CSATRGPDTQYF.